This entry lists 22 T cell receptor beta chains sequenced from one sample in a study of blood T cell repertoires in COVID-19. Some clones are missing from TCRdb's copy, which holds only in-frame ones; the method was immunoSEQ multiplex PCR. Among 170,000 or so clones listed, 90% were seen once. Sequencing was performed on peripheral blood. The receptor set was obtained from a man over 45 with acute or convalescent COVID-19.

The chain joins TRBV21-1 to TRBJ1-4. TRBV21-1 is designated a pseudogene. The CDR3 is made up of 16 amino acids. The CDR3 protein is CASSKDARATNEKLFF. The CDR3 coding sequence is TGTGCCAGCAGCAAAGACGCGCGTGCAACTAATGAAAAACTGTTTTTT.

This rearrangement joins TRBV19 to TRBJ2-1; maybe TRBD1 (6 bases). Trimming shortened V by 5 bases and J by 3 bases, and 17 bases separated the two germline ends. From germline, CDR1 is LNHDA and CDR2 SQIVND (reference sequence). The CDR3 spans 16 residues. CDR3 DNA sequence: TGTGCCAGTAGTGGTGTGCAGGGGCTTAACTACAATGAGCAGTTCTTC. Amino acid sequence: CASSGVQGLNYNEQFF. The full variable domain, completed using reference TRBV19 and TRBJ2-1, is DGGITQSPKYLFRKEGQNVTLSCEQNLNHDAMYWYRQDPGQGLRLIYYSQIVNDFQKGDIAEGYSVSREKKESFPLTVTSAQKNPTAFYLCASSGVQGLNYNEQFFGPGTRLTVL.

The chain combines TRBV6-2 or TRBV6-3 with TRBJ2-3; a weak D match, TRBD1 (5 bases). Trimming cost V 5 bases and J 6 bases, with 15 bases left between them. There are 14 residues in the CDR3. Germline CDR1 is MNHEY and CDR2 is SVGEGT. CDR3 residues: CASSLGPQGDTQYF. CDR3 coding DNA: TGTGCCAGCAGTCTCGGCCCGCAGGGTGATACGCAGTATTTT.

This sequence joins TRBV2 and TRBJ2-1; TRBD2 matches 9 bases. The CDR3 loop spans 14 amino acids. Germline values: CDR1 SNHLY, CDR2 FYNNEI. Losses at the gene ends were 8 bases for V and 4 bases for J; bases not matched to a gene: 6. CDR3 residues: CASAGGRSYNEQFF. CDR3 sequence (DNA): TGTGCCAGCGCGGGAGGGCGGTCTTACAATGAGCAGTTCTTC.

The CDR3 DNA is TGTGCCAGCAGTTTGCACCCAGCGGGATCAAACAATGAGCAGTTCTTC. Its translation: CASSLHPAGSNNEQFF. The gene calls are TRBV28 and TRBJ2-1, with 7 bases identical to TRBD2. The trim removed 3 bases at V and 5 bases at J, leaving 10 bases unmatched. CDR1 and CDR2 from the germline V gene are MDHEN and SYDVKM. The CDR3 runs 16 residues.

This rearrangement joins TRBV9 to TRBJ2-3; 7 bases agree with TRBD2. Trimming took 4 bases from V and 1 from J; bases not matched to a gene: 3. The CDR3 totals 14 residues. Germline lookup yields CDR1 SGDLS and CDR2 YYNGEE. The chain's CDR3 is CASSPTSGTDTQYF. As DNA, the CDR3 is TGTGCCAGCAGCCCTACTAGCGGCACAGATACGCAGTATTTT. Drawing the rest from reference TRBV9 and TRBJ2-3, the complete variable domain is DSGVTQTPKHLITATGQRVTLRCSPRSGDLSVYWYQQSLDQGLQFLIQYYNGEERAKGNILERFSAQQFPDLHSELNLSSLELGDSALYFCASSPTSGTDTQYFGPGTRLTVL.

This chain uses TRBV4-1 with TRBJ2-6; no firm D call. The ends were cut back, 4 bases at V and 0 bases at J, with 13 bases in the middle. This CDR3 has 17 residues. The germline CDR1 and CDR2 sequences are MGHRA and YSYEKL. The CDR3 DNA reads as TGCGCCAGCAGCCCCCCGGTTCCCCTCTCTGGGGCCAACGTCCTGACTTTC. Its protein is CASSPPVPLSGANVLTF.

This sequence joins TRBV7-3 and TRBJ2-1, with 11 bases that match TRBD2. This CDR3 has 17 residues. V lost 0 bases and J lost 2; bases outside the gene matches: 3. Germline CDR1 is SGHTA and CDR2 is FQGTGA. This chain's CDR3 is CASSLTSGRAPYNEQFF. The CDR3 DNA reads as TGTGCCAGCAGCTTAACTAGCGGGAGGGCCCCCTACAATGAGCAGTTCTTC.

The genes are TRBV7-3 and TRBJ2-1, with 7 bases aligning to TRBD1. Germline CDR1 reads SGHTA; CDR2 reads FQGTGA. This CDR3 contains 14 residues. V was pared by 5 bases and J by 7 bases, with 8 bases of the junction left unmatched. CDR3 sequence: CASSPTLDRNEQFF. CDR3 sequence (DNA): TGTGCCAGCAGCCCTACATTGGACAGGAATGAGCAGTTCTTC.

The V and J genes are TRBV27 and TRBJ2-7; TRBD2 matches 7 bases. Trimming took 3 bases from V and 3 from J; bases not matched to a gene: 5. The CDR3 consists of 14 residues. Looked up from germline, CDR1 is MNHEY and CDR2 is SMNVEV (reference sequence). For the CDR3, the DNA is TGTGCCAGCAGTTTCGGGGGGTCAGGCTACGAGCAGTACTTC. It is translated as CASSFGGSGYEQYF.

V usage is TRBV19 and J usage is TRBJ1-1, with D unclear. Trimming took 5 bases from V and 1 from J, leaving 5 bases between them. Germline V gene sequence: CDR1 LNHDA, CDR2 SQIVND (reference sequence). This CDR3 is 12 amino acids long. CDR3 in amino acids: CASSHGNTEAFF. The CDR3 DNA reads TGTGCCAGTAGTCACGGGAACACTGAAGCTTTCTTT. Full variable domain (remainder filled in from reference TRBV19 and TRBJ1-1): DGGITQSPKYLFRKEGQNVTLSCEQNLNHDAMYWYRQDPGQGLRLIYYSQIVNDFQKGDIAEGYSVSREKKESFPLTVTSAQKNPTAFYLCASSHGNTEAFFGQGTRLTVV.

The chain uses TRBV28 and TRBJ1-2; weak D call: TRBD1 (5 bases). Germline CDR1 reads MDHEN; CDR2 reads SYDVKM. Trimming stripped 8 bases from V and 8 bases from J, with 18 bases between. CDR3 size: 13 residues. CDR3 in amino acids: CASLYRQGGGYTF. The CDR3, as DNA: TGTGCCAGCCTATACAGGCAGGGAGGCGGCTACACCTTC.

The CDR3 bases are TGCGCCAGCAGCCAAGATCCGGGGGGTGCGAACACCGGGGAGCTGTTTTTT. Encoded protein: CASSQDPGGANTGELFF. The rearrangement joins TRBV4-3 to TRBJ2-2; the match to TRBD2 covers 7 bases. The V and J ends lost 0 bases and 0 bases, in that order; junction bases with no gene match: 4. This CDR3 is 17 amino acids long. Germline assignment: CDR1 LGHNA and CDR2 YSLEER.

The chain recombines TRBV2 with TRBJ2-2, with TRBD2 as a possible D gene (5 bases). The CDR3 loop spans 15 amino acids. Germline V gene data show CDR1 as SNHLY and CDR2 as FYNNEI. V lost 4 bases and J lost 3, with 12 bases in between. CDR3 residues: CASSGGYLDTGELFF. The DNA for the CDR3 is TGTGCCAGCAGTGGAGGGTATTTGGACACCGGGGAGCTGTTTTTT.

This chain joins TRBV10-3 and TRBJ2-7; 9 positions match TRBD2. V shed 6 bases, J shed 5 bases, and the junction held 5 bases outside the gene matches. From germline, CDR1 is ENHRY and CDR2 SYGVKD. The CDR3 sequence is 13 residues long. This CDR3 is CAISTAGGDEQYV. Here the CDR3 DNA reads TGTGCCATCAGCACGGCGGGGGGGGACGAGCAGTACGTC.

V and J are TRBV28 and TRBJ1-5; possible D gene TRBD1, 6 bases. This CDR3 has 12 amino acids. Between the trimmed V and J ends, which lost 8 bases and 7 bases, there was a span of 12 bases. CDR1 and CDR2 from the germline V gene are MDHEN and SYDVKM. As DNA, the CDR3 is TGTGCCAGCGAAACAGGGCGGCAGCCCCAGCATTTT. Translated, it gives CASETGRQPQHF.

This clone has more than one count but fewer than ten. The gene calls are TRBV2 and TRBJ1-1, with no clear D. The CDR3 loop spans 13 amino acids. Germline V gene sequence: CDR1 SNHLY, CDR2 FYNNEI. The V and J ends lost 7 bases and 1 base respectively, with 10 bases between them. The CDR3 sequence is CASIRDKNTEAFF. The CDR3 DNA reads as TGTGCCAGCATCCGGGATAAGAACACTGAAGCTTTCTTT.

This clone was picked up one time. This rearrangement joins TRBV30 to TRBJ1-1; 8 bases fit TRBD1. With V trimmed by 2 bases and J by 4 bases, 6 bases remained unmatched. The V gene's germline CDR1 is GTSNPN and CDR2 SVGIG (reference sequence). This CDR3 contains 14 residues. CDR3 sequence reads: CAWSLTGVGTEAFF. The CDR3 DNA reads TGTGCCTGGAGTTTGACAGGGGTTGGCACTGAAGCTTTCTTT.

V usage is TRBV10-3 and J usage is TRBJ1-3; D is perhaps TRBD1 (6 bases). The CDR3 length is 12 residues. Germline CDR1 reads ENHRY; CDR2 reads SYGVKD. The CDR3 sequence is CVTGNARNTIYF. In DNA form, the CDR3 reads TGTGTCACAGGGAACGCTCGAAACACCATATATTTT.

V is TRBV7-9 and J is TRBJ2-7, with D tentatively TRBD2 (6 bases). CDR3 length: 13 residues. The germline V gene has CDR1 SEHNR and CDR2 FQNEAQ (reference sequence). The V end was cut by 3 bases, the J end by 3 bases, with 9 bases between. CDR3 DNA: TGTGCCAGCAGCTTGTTCGGGGGCTACGAGCAGTACTTC. It specifies CASSLFGGYEQYF. Full variable domain (remainder filled in from reference TRBV7-9 and TRBJ2-7): DTGVSQNPRHKITKRGQNVTFRCDPISEHNRLYWYRQTLGQGPEFLTYFQNEAQLEKSRLLSDRFSAERPKGSFSTLEIQRTEQGDSAMYLCASSLFGGYEQYFGPGTRLTVT.

The rearrangement links TRBV5-6 to TRBJ1-2; 9 bases map to TRBD1. Germline loops: CDR1 SGHDT, CDR2 YYEEEE. This CDR3 contains 15 residues. The ends lost 6 bases at V and 5 bases at J; junction bases unmatched: 11. DNA of the CDR3: TGTGCCAGCACCCAAACAGGGGGCGGAAAGTATGGCTACACCTTC. Its protein product is CASTQTGGGKYGYTF.

The V gene is TRBV24-1, the J gene TRBJ2-5; tentatively, D is TRBD1 (6 bases). Looked up from germline, CDR1 is KGHDR and CDR2 is SFDVKD. V dropped 4 bases and J dropped 7 bases, with 18 bases sitting between them. This CDR3 region has 15 residues. CDR3 residues: CATSDPTAQGGTQYF. The CDR3 DNA sequence: TGTGCCACCAGTGACCCGACAGCCCAAGGGGGGACCCAGTACTTC.